This TCR beta chain was recovered during a study of T cells after somatic rescue of genetic block (TCRdb year 2020). Context from the whole study: The study assessed how robust, over the long term, a T-cell system was when the system had developed through somatic rescue of a genetic block in T-cell development.

The CDR3 runs 12 residues from the cysteine to the phenylalanine. The read is trimmed to its CDR3 DNA, 36 bases read in frame from base 1. For CDR1 and CDR2, the germline V gene lists LGHNT and FRNRAP. V is pared back by 4 bases and J by 7 bases, with 11 bases lying between the germline termini. The library was made by the immunoSEQ multiplex PCR assay. Here the immuneACCESS table is served through TCRdb, limited to in-frame sequences with V and J called. Missing clones are a known gap in these copies; in checked studies unresolved V genes cover under half, and the rest lacks a known reason. The sample table holds roughly 71,000 clones, of which approximately 91% were seen once. Of the sample, less than 3.5% is held by the ten largest clones. As regards this clone: The specificity of this receptor is unknown. The input lacks base qualities; no much larger clone sits a single base away.

The clonotype originates from a man in his thirties or forties. Sequencing was carried out using peripheral blood mononuclear cells (PBMCs). The sequence is built from TRBV12-5 and TRBJ2-7; the D segment could be TRBD2, given 6 matching bases. The CDR3 protein is CASGSARGEQYF. The sequence in DNA is TGTGCTAGTGGTTCGGCCCGGGGGGAGCAGTACTTC.